These T cell receptor beta chains were read from a single sample in a study of CD8 T cells in ankylosing spondylitis. MiXCR, run by TCRdb on the 5' RACE reads, gives a single entry per CDR3 protein. Of 130,000 or so distinct CDR3 sequences listed, about 7% were seen once; the top ten hold 12%. The sequenced sample consisted of blood, either unsorted or a sorted T cell fraction (not recorded which). These receptor sequences come from a male donor with ankylosing spondylitis or in good health (not recorded which). Each CDR3 is given with its conserved first and last residue. Each record gives: V gene, D gene, J gene, clone size, CDR3 DNA, CDR3 protein. The D gene is left open where the match is weak. Rows may omit the clone size; those that give it use once, few, many or a size class.

V gene: TRBV11-3
D gene: NA
J gene: TRBJ1-5
clone size: many
CDR3 DNA: TGTGCCAGCAGTAGTAGAAAGTGCAATCAGCCCCAGCATTTT
CDR3 protein: CASSSRKCNQPQHF

V gene: TRBV20-1
D gene: NA
J gene: TRBJ1-1
clone size: many
CDR3 DNA: TGCAGTGCTAGGTATCATGGATACACTGAAGCTTTCTTT
CDR3 protein: CSARYHGYTEAFF

V gene: TRBV7-8
D gene: TRBD2
J gene: TRBJ2-2
clone size: NA
CDR3 DNA: TGTGCCAGCAGCTCGAGCGGGAGATTTTGGAACACCGGGGAGCTGTTTTTT
CDR3 protein: CASSSSGRFWNTGELFF

V gene: TRBV20-1
D gene: TRBD2
J gene: TRBJ2-3
clone size: many
CDR3 DNA: TGCAGTGCTCAGCTAGCGGGAGTTGGAGATACGCAGTATTTT
CDR3 protein: CSAQLAGVGDTQYF

V gene: TRBV18
D gene: TRBD1
J gene: TRBJ2-4
clone size: many
CDR3 DNA: TGTGCCAGCTTCCTGGACAGGGCAGCCAAAAACATTCAGTACTTC
CDR3 protein: CASFLDRAAKNIQYF

V gene: TRBV12-3/TRBV12-4
D gene: TRBD1
J gene: TRBJ1-2
clone size: many
CDR3 DNA: TGTGCCAGCAGTTCCCGACAGGGGACGTATGGCTACACCTTC
CDR3 protein: CASSSRQGTYGYTF

V gene: TRBV13
D gene: NA
J gene: TRBJ2-2
clone size: NA
CDR3 DNA: TGTGCCAGCAGCCCGCGGATCAGGAACACCGGGGAGCTGTTTTTT
CDR3 protein: CASSPRIRNTGELFF

V gene: TRBV9
D gene: NA
J gene: TRBJ1-1
clone size: many
CDR3 DNA: TGTGCCAGCAGCGTAGGTTCACCGGGAGCTGAAGCTTTCTTT
CDR3 protein: CASSVGSPGAEAFF

V gene: TRBV5-1
D gene: NA
J gene: TRBJ2-4
clone size: many
CDR3 DNA: TGCGCCAGTCGGGACACTTTAGCCAAAAACATTCAGTACTTC
CDR3 protein: CASRDTLAKNIQYF

V gene: TRBV28
D gene: NA
J gene: TRBJ2-1
clone size: NA
CDR3 DNA: TGTGCCAGCAGTTTAAACTTAGGGGCTAGCGCGTACAATGAGCAGTTCTTC
CDR3 protein: CASSLNLGASAYNEQFF

V gene: TRBV20-1
D gene: NA
J gene: TRBJ1-5
clone size: many
CDR3 DNA: TGCAGTGCTTCGGAATGGATAAATCAGCCCCAGCATTTT
CDR3 protein: CSASEWINQPQHF

V gene: TRBV19
D gene: NA
J gene: TRBJ1-1
clone size: many
CDR3 DNA: TGTGCCAGTAGTATCCTTCTTGATGTTCCAGGGGAAGCTTTCTTT
CDR3 protein: CASSILLDVPGEAFF

V gene: TRBV4-2
D gene: TRBD1
J gene: TRBJ2-7
clone size: NA
CDR3 DNA: TGTGCCAGCAGCCAGCCGGGACAGGGGTACGAGCAGTACTTC
CDR3 protein: CASSQPGQGYEQYF

V gene: TRBV7-9
D gene: NA
J gene: TRBJ1-1
clone size: many
CDR3 DNA: TGTGCCAGCAGCGCCCCTCTGGAGGCTGAAGCTTTCTTT
CDR3 protein: CASSAPLEAEAFF

V gene: TRBV7-2
D gene: NA
J gene: TRBJ2-3
clone size: many
CDR3 DNA: TGTGCCAGCAGCTTAGCGGCCGGGAACGCAGATACGCAGTATTTT
CDR3 protein: CASSLAAGNADTQYF

V gene: TRBV20-1
D gene: TRBD2
J gene: TRBJ2-7
clone size: many
CDR3 DNA: TGCAGTGCTAGAGAGGCTGGGATACTAGCGGCAGCCTACGAGCAGTACTTC
CDR3 protein: CSAREAGILAAAYEQYF

V gene: TRBV6-2/TRBV6-3
D gene: NA
J gene: TRBJ2-1
clone size: many
CDR3 DNA: TGTGCCAGCAGTTACGTCCAGCATGAGCAGTTCTTC
CDR3 protein: CASSYVQHEQFF

V gene: TRBV5-1
D gene: NA
J gene: TRBJ1-1
clone size: many
CDR3 DNA: TGCGCCAGCAGCCCATCAGGGCTGGTTTCGGGTGAAGCTTTCTTT
CDR3 protein: CASSPSGLVSGEAFF

V gene: TRBV6-2/TRBV6-3
D gene: TRBD1
J gene: TRBJ1-1
clone size: many
CDR3 DNA: TGTGCCAGCAGTTACTCCTTTTTGGACAGGGATAACACTGAAGCTTTCTTT
CDR3 protein: CASSYSFLDRDNTEAFF

V gene: TRBV20-1
D gene: TRBD1
J gene: TRBJ1-6
clone size: many
CDR3 DNA: TGCAGTGCTAGAATAGACAGGGAAAATTCACCCCTCCACTTT
CDR3 protein: CSARIDRENSPLHF

V gene: TRBV5-1
D gene: NA
J gene: TRBJ2-7
clone size: many
CDR3 DNA: TGCGCCAGCAGCTCAGGGCCCTACGAGCAGTACTTC
CDR3 protein: CASSSGPYEQYF

V gene: TRBV24-1
D gene: NA
J gene: TRBJ1-6
clone size: many
CDR3 DNA: TGTGCCACCAGTGAGGGGACCGGTTGGTCACCCCTCCACTTT
CDR3 protein: CATSEGTGWSPLHF

V gene: TRBV9
D gene: NA
J gene: TRBJ1-1
clone size: many
CDR3 DNA: TGTGCCAGCAGCGTGACAGGGAACACTGAAGCTTTCTTT
CDR3 protein: CASSVTGNTEAFF

V gene: TRBV7-2
D gene: TRBD2
J gene: TRBJ2-3
clone size: many
CDR3 DNA: TGTGCCAGCAGCAAGCGACTAGCGGCCGGGGATACGCAGTATTTT
CDR3 protein: CASSKRLAAGDTQYF

V gene: TRBV20-1
D gene: NA
J gene: TRBJ2-7
clone size: many
CDR3 DNA: TGCAGTGCTAGTGCATACGGACGGTTCTACGAGCAGTACTTC
CDR3 protein: CSASAYGRFYEQYF

V gene: TRBV29-1
D gene: TRBD1
J gene: TRBJ2-3
clone size: many
CDR3 DNA: TGCAGCGGGACAGGGACGACAGATACGCAGTATTTT
CDR3 protein: CSGTGTTDTQYF

V gene: TRBV20-1
D gene: TRBD2
J gene: TRBJ2-2
clone size: many
CDR3 DNA: TGCAGTGCTGGACCCCTTCTAGCGGGAGCGAACACCGGGGAGCTGTTTTTT
CDR3 protein: CSAGPLLAGANTGELFF

V gene: TRBV7-2
D gene: TRBD2
J gene: TRBJ2-1
clone size: NA
CDR3 DNA: TGTGCCAGCAGCGAGAGACTAGCGGGAGGGACCAATGAGCAGTTCTTC
CDR3 protein: CASSERLAGGTNEQFF

V gene: TRBV5-1
D gene: TRBD1
J gene: TRBJ2-7
clone size: NA
CDR3 DNA: TGCGCCAGCAGCTTGACAGTGGGACAGACATACGAGCAGTACTTC
CDR3 protein: CASSLTVGQTYEQYF

V gene: TRBV28
D gene: TRBD1
J gene: TRBJ1-5
clone size: many
CDR3 DNA: TGTGCCAGCAGTTTATTAGGGGGCAGCAATCAGCCCCAGCATTTT
CDR3 protein: CASSLLGGSNQPQHF

V gene: TRBV12-3/TRBV12-4
D gene: TRBD2
J gene: TRBJ2-1
clone size: many
CDR3 DNA: TGTGCCAGCAGTTTGGAGCGGGAGGGAAATGAGCAGTTCTTC
CDR3 protein: CASSLEREGNEQFF

V gene: TRBV28
D gene: TRBD1
J gene: TRBJ2-1
clone size: many
CDR3 DNA: TGTGCCAGCAAGACAGGGAACTACAATGAGCAGTTCTTC
CDR3 protein: CASKTGNYNEQFF

V gene: TRBV11-1
D gene: TRBD1
J gene: TRBJ2-7
clone size: few
CDR3 DNA: TGTGCCAGCAGCAAAGGGACAGGGTCCTACGAGCAGTACTTC
CDR3 protein: CASSKGTGSYEQYF

V gene: TRBV19
D gene: NA
J gene: TRBJ1-5
clone size: many
CDR3 DNA: TGTGCCAGTAGTGATCAGTTCAATCAGCCCCAGCATTTT
CDR3 protein: CASSDQFNQPQHF

V gene: TRBV20-1
D gene: TRBD2
J gene: TRBJ2-1
clone size: few
CDR3 DNA: TGCAGTGCTCCGTATCTAGCGGGGGACTTGGATGAGCAGTTCTTC
CDR3 protein: CSAPYLAGDLDEQFF

V gene: TRBV29-1
D gene: TRBD1
J gene: TRBJ1-5
clone size: many
CDR3 DNA: TGCAGCGTTGATGGAGGGGGCAGCAATCAGCCCCAGCATTTT
CDR3 protein: CSVDGGGSNQPQHF

V gene: TRBV2
D gene: TRBD1
J gene: TRBJ2-7
clone size: many
CDR3 DNA: TGTGCCAGCAGTGCCATCCTTCTTAGGGACAGGGTGACCGAGCAGTACTTC
CDR3 protein: CASSAILLRDRVTEQYF

V gene: TRBV29-1
D gene: TRBD2
J gene: TRBJ2-3
clone size: many
CDR3 DNA: TGCAGCGTCGCGGGGGGGATCACAGATACGCAGTATTTT
CDR3 protein: CSVAGGITDTQYF

V gene: TRBV7-2
D gene: NA
J gene: TRBJ1-2
clone size: NA
CDR3 DNA: TGTGCCAGCAGCTTAAATATGGGGGGCGCCTCGAGCTACACCTTC
CDR3 protein: CASSLNMGGASSYTF

V gene: TRBV29-1
D gene: TRBD1
J gene: TRBJ2-7
clone size: many
CDR3 DNA: TGCAGCGTTGTGATACAGGGGGTGGCCGAGCAGTACTTC
CDR3 protein: CSVVIQGVAEQYF

V gene: TRBV3-1
D gene: TRBD1
J gene: TRBJ2-1
clone size: few
CDR3 DNA: TGTGCCAGCAGCCGGGACAGGGCACAGGAGCAGTTCTTC
CDR3 protein: CASSRDRAQEQFF

V gene: TRBV20-1
D gene: NA
J gene: TRBJ2-3
clone size: many
CDR3 DNA: TGCAGTGCTAGTCCCCTGGGGGACCCTACAGATACGCAGTATTTT
CDR3 protein: CSASPLGDPTDTQYF

V gene: TRBV3-1
D gene: NA
J gene: TRBJ1-1
clone size: many
CDR3 DNA: TGTGCCAGCAGCTCCCCGGGACTCGGGAACACTGAAGCTTTCTTT
CDR3 protein: CASSSPGLGNTEAFF

V gene: TRBV5-1
D gene: TRBD2
J gene: TRBJ2-2
clone size: once
CDR3 DNA: TGCGCCAGCAGCTTGCTAGCGGGCGCGACCGGGGAGCTGTTTTTT
CDR3 protein: CASSLLAGATGELFF

V gene: TRBV20-1
D gene: NA
J gene: TRBJ2-3
clone size: many
CDR3 DNA: TGCAGTGCTAACACAGGGCCCCGCGTCGCAGATACGCAGTATTTT
CDR3 protein: CSANTGPRVADTQYF

V gene: TRBV18
D gene: NA
J gene: TRBJ1-1
clone size: many
CDR3 DNA: TGTGCCAGCTCACCCTCCGGGGCGAGGACTGAAGCTTTCTTT
CDR3 protein: CASSPSGARTEAFF

V gene: TRBV6-2/TRBV6-3
D gene: TRBD2
J gene: TRBJ2-7
clone size: NA
CDR3 DNA: TGTGCCAGCAGTTATAGCGGGGCCTCCTACGAGCAGTACTTC
CDR3 protein: CASSYSGASYEQYF